A single sample is the source of the 23 T cell receptor beta chains below, sequenced in a study of cytomegalovirus exposure and HLA in healthy donors. PCR primers comprised 60 Vbeta and 13 Jbeta primers. TCRdb's table, derived via immunoSEQ multiplex PCR, lists solely in-frame clones and lacks some. The sample has under 150,000 clones, roughly 80% seen once. Sequenced: PBMCs. The receptors were sampled from a man younger than 35 in good health and CMV-seronegative.

This clone was observed a single time. The chain is built from TRBV9 and TRBJ1-2, with 9 bases matching TRBD1. With 0 bases clipped from V and 6 bases from J, the junction kept 12 bases outside the gene matches. Per the germline V gene, CDR1 is SGDLS and CDR2 is YYNGEE. The CDR3 contains 17 residues. Written as DNA, the CDR3 is TGTGCCAGCAGCGTAGACGCCTCCGGGACAGGGCCCGATGGCTACACCTTC. Amino acid sequence: CASSVDASGTGPDGYTF.

The chain is built from TRBV6-5 and TRBJ1-4; perhaps TRBD1 as D (5 bases). Per the germline V gene, CDR1 is MNHEY and CDR2 is SVGAGI. This CDR3 has 15 residues. The V gene lost 3 bases and the J gene lost 6 bases, with 14 bases spanning the gap. The CDR3 nucleotides are TGTGCCAGCAGTTATAGCGGGGGATCGGATGAAAAACTGTTTTTT. It specifies CASSYSGGSDEKLFF.

This clone was found once. The V call is TRBV5-6, the J call TRBJ2-3; TRBD1 is a possible D gene (5 bases). CDR1 is SGHDT and CDR2 is YYEEEE in the germline V gene. CDR3 size: 15 residues. V lost 2 bases, J lost 0 bases, and 10 bases lay in between. The chain's CDR3 is CASSLQAPSTDTQYF. DNA for the CDR3: TGTGCCAGCAGCTTACAGGCACCTAGCACAGATACGCAGTATTTT.

This clone appeared a single time. The genes are TRBV19 and TRBJ1-5; 7 bases fit TRBD1. Germline values: CDR1 LNHDA, CDR2 SQIVND (reference sequence). V shed 6 bases and J 2 bases; nucleotides not matched to a gene: 4. The CDR3 has 14 amino acids. The CDR3 DNA reads as TGTGCCAGTAGCCCCACAGGGGGCAATCAGCCCCAGCATTTT. Its protein is CASSPTGGNQPQHF.

This rearrangement joins TRBV5-8 to TRBJ1-2; D unclear. CDR1 is SGHTS and CDR2 is YDEGEE in the germline V gene. V was shortened by 2 bases and J by 8 bases, with 7 bases between the two germline ends. The CDR3 spans 11 residues. CDR3: CASSFRRGYTF. The CDR3 nucleotides are TGTGCCAGCAGCTTCCGGCGGGGCTACACCTTC.

The J gene is TRBJ2-7, the V gene TRBV5-1; a weak D match, TRBD1 (6 bases). The CDR3 loop spans 15 amino acids. CDR1 is SGHRS, CDR2 YFSETQ, per germline. Trimming pared 0 bases from V and 2 bases from J, leaving 12 bases between. CDR3 in DNA: TGCGCCAGCAGCTTGGCGCCCGGGACACCCTACGAGCAGTACTTC. It is translated as CASSLAPGTPYEQYF.

Worth noting for this clone: The sample has other DNA sequences that encode this CDR3 too. The gene calls are TRBV19 and TRBJ2-2, with 7 bases that match TRBD1. The CDR3 length is 13 residues. CDR1 and CDR2 from the germline V gene are LNHDA and SQIVND (reference sequence). V trimming: 2 bases; J trimming: 6 bases; junction bases outside the gene matches: 0. The CDR3 coding sequence is TGTGCCAGTAGTATAAGGGGGCCCGGGGAGCTGTTTTTT. Translating gives CASSIRGPGELFF.

The chain employs TRBV19 and TRBJ1-2; TRBD1 matches at 9 bases. This CDR3 region has 15 residues. Germline trimming cut 0 bases from V and 8 bases from J; bases unmatched to any gene: 7. In germline, CDR1 is LNHDA, CDR2 SQIVND (reference sequence). The DNA for the CDR3 is TGTGCCAGTAGTATAGATCTCCGGACAGGGGACGGCTACACCTTC. Its protein is CASSIDLRTGDGYTF.

The chain joins TRBV19 to TRBJ1-6; D gene unclear. The germline V gene has CDR1 LNHDA and CDR2 SQIVND (reference sequence). The CDR3 is 15 amino acids. V lost 3 bases to trimming and J lost 0 bases, with 6 bases between them. For the CDR3, the DNA is TGTGCCAGTAGTATTCCGAGCTCCTATAATTCACCCCTCCACTTT. It encodes CASSIPSSYNSPLHF.

The chain links TRBV4-2 to TRBJ1-1, with 7 positions matching TRBD1. In germline, CDR1 is LGHNA, CDR2 YNFKEQ. Trimming removed 5 bases from V and 0 bases from J; junction bases left unmatched: 9. The CDR3 spans 16 residues. CDR3: CASSSRQGRMNTEAFF. CDR3 in DNA: TGTGCCAGCAGCTCTCGACAGGGAAGGATGAACACTGAAGCTTTCTTT.

This sequence joins TRBV9 and TRBJ1-1; maybe TRBD1 (5 bases). The CDR3 is made up of 15 amino acids. The germline gives CDR1 SGDLS, CDR2 YYNGEE. V lost 4 bases to trimming and J lost 4 bases, with 17 bases between them. The CDR3 nucleotides read TGTGCCAGCAGCTTTCCAGGGAAATCGGGCACTGAAGCTTTCTTT. Encoded protein: CASSFPGKSGTEAFF.

The rearrangement links TRBV9 to TRBJ2-7; D is perhaps TRBD1 (5 bases). Trimming shortened V by 0 bases and J by 5 bases, and 9 bases separated the two germline ends. Germline V lookup: CDR1 SGDLS, CDR2 YYNGEE. The CDR3 length is 13 residues. The CDR3 DNA reads TGTGCCAGCAGCGTAGGGGCAGGGAACGAGCAGTACTTC. Translation gives CASSVGAGNEQYF.

This clone was seen a handful of times. The genes are TRBV2 and TRBJ1-2; unclear D gene. V dropped 7 bases and J dropped 0 bases, with 9 bases sitting between them. The CDR3 runs to 13 residues. Germline CDR1 and CDR2: SNHLY and FYNNEI. The CDR3 loop is CASTYMSNYGYTF. CDR3 coding DNA: TGTGCCAGCACTTACATGTCTAACTATGGCTACACCTTC.

The chain has TRBV12-2 and TRBJ1-1; the D call TRBD1 from the table was never checked on the DNA. TRBV12-2 is termed a pseudogene. This CDR3 has 15 amino acids. The CDR3, as DNA: TGTGCAAGTCGCCTGGGACAGGCGATGAACACTGAAGCTTTCTTT. This translates into CASRLGQAMNTEAFF.

The sample holds a few counts of this clone. This chain links TRBV6-1 with TRBJ1-2, with D uncertain. Trimming stripped 6 bases from V and 5 bases from J, with 10 bases between. In germline, CDR1 is MNHNS, CDR2 SASEGT. CDR3 length: 12 amino acids. The CDR3 bases are TGTGCCAGCAGGGACGGAGGATATGGCTACACCTTC. It specifies CASRDGGYGYTF.

This chain connects TRBV6-5 to TRBJ2-7, with TRBD1 matching over 8 bases. Germline CDR1 reads MNHEY; CDR2 reads SVGAGI. Trimming took 5 bases from V and 5 from J; bases not matched to a gene: 11. The CDR3 covers 15 residues. In DNA form, the CDR3 reads TGTGCCAGCAGTAGGACAGGGCTCAGCGGAAACGAGCAGTACTTC. It yields the protein CASSRTGLSGNEQYF.

CDR3 sequence: CASSPPGFRSTDTQYF. DNA for the CDR3: TGTGCCAGCTCACCACCGGGTTTCAGGTCCACAGATACGCAGTATTTT. The chain joins TRBV18 to TRBJ2-3; D gene unclear. Per the germline V gene, CDR1 is KGHSH and CDR2 is LQKENI. CDR3 length: 16 residues. V lost 0 bases and J lost 2, with 12 bases in between.

The V gene is TRBV19, the J gene TRBJ1-1, with D perhaps TRBD1 (6 bases). V dropped 3 bases and J dropped 3 bases, with 8 bases sitting between them. The CDR3 totals 13 residues. From germline, CDR1 is LNHDA and CDR2 SQIVND (reference sequence). CDR3 DNA: TGTGCCAGTAGTATCGGACAGTACACTGAAGCTTTCTTT. Its translation is CASSIGQYTEAFF.

This clone was counted between two and nine times. V and J are TRBV14 and TRBJ1-1; D not resolved. This CDR3 is 13 amino acids long. Looked up from germline, CDR1 is SGHDN and CDR2 is FVKESK. The V and J ends lost 1 base and 3 bases respectively, with 6 bases between them. The CDR3 DNA reads as TGTGCCAGCAGCCAAGCGCGGTACACTGAAGCTTTCTTT. Amino acids: CASSQARYTEAFF.

The chain links TRBV19 to TRBJ2-2, with D possibly matching TRBD2 (5 bases). With 4 bases removed from V and 4 bases from J, the gap between germline ends came to 13 bases. From germline, CDR1 is LNHDA and CDR2 SQIVND (reference sequence). The CDR3 has 15 residues. CDR3 sequence: CASSNRDQRTGELFF. In DNA form, the CDR3 reads TGTGCCAGTAGTAACCGGGATCAACGCACCGGGGAGCTGTTTTTT.

As for this clone: The same CDR3 is also encoded by other DNA sequences in this sample. The CDR3 loop is CASSVVGSSYNEQFF. CDR3 coding DNA: TGTGCCAGCAGCGTAGTAGGGAGCTCCTACAATGAGCAGTTCTTC. The gene calls are TRBV9 and TRBJ2-1; a possible D gene is TRBD2 (5 bases). The length of the CDR3 is 15 residues. Germline V CDR1 and CDR2: SGDLS, YYNGEE. V was trimmed by 0 bases and J by 0 bases, leaving 7 bases between them.

The V call is TRBV6-5, the J call TRBJ1-1; a possible D gene is TRBD1 (5 bases). V was trimmed by 8 bases and J by 6 bases, leaving 10 bases between them. CDR3 size: 11 residues. CDR1 is MNHEY and CDR2 is SVGAGI in the germline V gene. CDR3 protein: CASGPGSEAFF. In DNA form, the CDR3 reads TGTGCCAGCGGACCAGGGTCTGAAGCTTTCTTT.

A word on this clone: An end of the junction differs from the germline gene, which may be a read error. This chain uses TRBV7-9 with TRBJ1-5; D ambiguous. The CDR3 has 15 amino acids. Germline CDR1 is SEHNR and CDR2 is FQNEAQ (reference sequence). The CDR3 is CSSSLDGSVNQPQHF. CDR3 nucleotide sequence: TGTTCCAGCAGCTTAGACGGCAGCGTCAATCAGCCCCAGCATTTT.